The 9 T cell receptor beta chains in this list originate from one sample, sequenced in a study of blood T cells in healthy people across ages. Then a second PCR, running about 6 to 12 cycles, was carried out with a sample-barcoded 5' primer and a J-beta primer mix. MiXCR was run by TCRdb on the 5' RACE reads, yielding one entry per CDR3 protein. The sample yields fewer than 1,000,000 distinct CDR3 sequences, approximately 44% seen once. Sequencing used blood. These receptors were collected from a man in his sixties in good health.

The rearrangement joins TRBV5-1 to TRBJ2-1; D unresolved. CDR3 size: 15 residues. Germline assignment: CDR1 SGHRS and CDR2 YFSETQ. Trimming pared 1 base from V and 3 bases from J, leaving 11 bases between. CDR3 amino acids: CASSLTDPNYNEQFF. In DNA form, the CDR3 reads TGCGCCAGCAGCTTGACGGACCCCAACTACAATGAGCAGTTCTTC.

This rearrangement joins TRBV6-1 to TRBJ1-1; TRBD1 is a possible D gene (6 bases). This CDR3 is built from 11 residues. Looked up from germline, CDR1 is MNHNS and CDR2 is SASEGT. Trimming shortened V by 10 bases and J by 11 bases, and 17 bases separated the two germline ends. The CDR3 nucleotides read TGTGCCACCTGGGAGACAGGAGGGGCTTTCTTT. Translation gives CATWETGGAFF.

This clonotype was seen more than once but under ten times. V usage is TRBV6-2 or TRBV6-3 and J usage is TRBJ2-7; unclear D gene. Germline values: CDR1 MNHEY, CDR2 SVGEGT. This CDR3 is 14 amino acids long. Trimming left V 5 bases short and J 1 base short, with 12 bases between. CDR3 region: CASSQRGVSYEQYF. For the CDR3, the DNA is TGTGCCAGCAGTCAGCGAGGCGTATCCTACGAGCAGTACTTC.

The CDR3 DNA sequence: TGTGCCAGCAGTGAACCTGGAGGGATCGGGACTGAAGCTTTCTTT. Its translation is CASSEPGGIGTEAFF. The rearrangement joins TRBV25-1 to TRBJ1-1; no firm D call. This CDR3 is built from 15 residues. The V gene's germline CDR1 is MGHDK and CDR2 SYGVNS. The germline V and J ends were trimmed by 2 bases and 5 bases, with 15 bases remaining between them.

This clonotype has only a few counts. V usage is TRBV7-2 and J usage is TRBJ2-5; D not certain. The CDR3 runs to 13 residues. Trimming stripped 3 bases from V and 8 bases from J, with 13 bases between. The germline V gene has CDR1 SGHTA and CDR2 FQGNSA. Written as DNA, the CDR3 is TGTGCCAGCAGCTTTGATTTCACCGGTACCCAGTACTTC. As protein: CASSFDFTGTQYF.

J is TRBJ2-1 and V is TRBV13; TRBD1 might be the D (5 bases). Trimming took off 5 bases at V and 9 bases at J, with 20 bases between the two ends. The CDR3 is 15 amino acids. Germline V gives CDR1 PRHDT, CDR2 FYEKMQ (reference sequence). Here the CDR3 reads CASSLDLQGSGEQFF. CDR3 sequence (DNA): TGTGCCAGCAGCCTCGATTTGCAGGGATCGGGTGAGCAGTTCTTC.

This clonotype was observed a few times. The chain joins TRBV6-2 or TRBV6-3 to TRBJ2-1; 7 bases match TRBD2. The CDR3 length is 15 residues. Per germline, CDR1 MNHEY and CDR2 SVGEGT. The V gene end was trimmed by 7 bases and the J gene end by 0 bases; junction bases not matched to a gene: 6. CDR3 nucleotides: TGTGCCAGCATCTCAGCGGGGACCTCCTACAATGAGCAGTTCTTC. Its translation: CASISAGTSYNEQFF.

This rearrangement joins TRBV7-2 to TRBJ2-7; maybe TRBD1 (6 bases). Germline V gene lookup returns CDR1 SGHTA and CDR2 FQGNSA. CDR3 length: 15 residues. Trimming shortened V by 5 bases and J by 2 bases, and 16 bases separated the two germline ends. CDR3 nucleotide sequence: TGTGCCAGCAGCCCAGCCCTAGGGACAACCTACGAGCAGTACTTC. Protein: CASSPALGTTYEQYF.

CDR3 DNA sequence: TGTGCCAGCAGCCCAAAAGGACTAGCGGGGGGGCAAGATGAGCAGTTCTTC. It specifies CASSPKGLAGGQDEQFF. The V gene is TRBV7-9, the J gene TRBJ2-1; 15 nucleotides agree with TRBD2. The junction had 10 bases not matched to a gene; V was cut back by 5 bases and J by 8 bases. Germline-derived CDR1 and CDR2 are SEHNR and FQNEAQ (reference sequence). The length of the CDR3 is 17 residues.